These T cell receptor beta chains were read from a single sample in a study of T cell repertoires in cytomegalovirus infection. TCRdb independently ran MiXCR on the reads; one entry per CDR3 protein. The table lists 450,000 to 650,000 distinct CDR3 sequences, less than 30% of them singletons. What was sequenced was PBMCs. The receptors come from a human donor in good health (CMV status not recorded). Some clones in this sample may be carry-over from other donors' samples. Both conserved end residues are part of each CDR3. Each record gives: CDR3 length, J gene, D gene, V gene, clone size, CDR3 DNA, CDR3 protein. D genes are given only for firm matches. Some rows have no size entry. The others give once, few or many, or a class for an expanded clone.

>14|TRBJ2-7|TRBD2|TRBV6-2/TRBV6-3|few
TGTGCCAGCACCAAGGCGGGAGCTGGCTACGAGCAGTACTTC
CASTKAGAGYEQYF
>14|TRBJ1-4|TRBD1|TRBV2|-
TGTGCCAGCAGCCAGGGGGATATGAGGGAAAAACTGTTTTTT
CASSQGDMREKLFF
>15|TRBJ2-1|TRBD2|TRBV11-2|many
TGTGCCAGCAGCTTCTCTAGCGGAGAAACGAATGAGCAGTTCTTC
CASSFSSGETNEQFF
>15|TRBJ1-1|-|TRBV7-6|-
TGTGCCATCAGCTTAGTTTCTTTCAATGGTCCTGAAGCTTTCTTT
CAISLVSFNGPEAFF
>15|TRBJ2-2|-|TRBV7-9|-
TGTGCCAGCAGCTTGAGGGCCGGGGGAACCGGGGAGCTGTTTTTT
CASSLRAGGTGELFF
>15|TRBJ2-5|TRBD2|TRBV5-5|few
TGTGCCAGCAGCACACGGGGGGACCGATGGGAGACCCAGTACTTC
CASSTRGDRWETQYF
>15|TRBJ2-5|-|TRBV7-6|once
TGTGCCAGCAGCTTCCCCGGAGCAGGCCAAGAGACCCAGTACTTC
CASSFPGAGQETQYF
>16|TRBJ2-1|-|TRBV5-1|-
TGCGCCAGCAGCTTGGAAGTTGGGGGCTCCTACAATGAGCAGTTCTTC
CASSLEVGGSYNEQFF
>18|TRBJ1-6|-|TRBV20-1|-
TGCAGTGCTCCCCCGAGTACAGGTTCTAGCTCCTATAATTCACCCCTCCACTTT
CSAPPSTGSSSYNSPLHF
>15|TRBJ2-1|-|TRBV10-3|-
TGTGCCATCAGTGATCGTAATGCTAGGTCAAATGAGCAGTTCTTC
CAISDRNARSNEQFF
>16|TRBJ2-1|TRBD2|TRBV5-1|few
TGCGCCAGCAGCTCCAGGACTAGCGGAAACTACAATGAGCAGTTCTTC
CASSSRTSGNYNEQFF
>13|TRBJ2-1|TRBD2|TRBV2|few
TGTGCCAGTACTGAGACTAGCGCCCATGAGCAGTTCTTC
CASTETSAHEQFF
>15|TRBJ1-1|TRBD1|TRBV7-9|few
TGTGCCAGCAGCGACAGGGGAAACATGAACACTGAAGCTTTCTTT
CASSDRGNMNTEAFF
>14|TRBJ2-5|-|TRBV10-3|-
TGTGCCATCAGTGAAGTAGTTACCGGGCAGACCCAGTACTTC
CAISEVVTGQTQYF
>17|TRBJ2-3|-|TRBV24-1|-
TGTGCCACCAGTGACCAGAGGGACTTCGTAAGCACAGATACGCAGTATTTT
CATSDQRDFVSTDTQYF
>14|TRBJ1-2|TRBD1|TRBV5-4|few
TGTGCCAGCAGAAGGACAGGGGACGGGTATGGCTACACCTTC
CASRRTGDGYGYTF
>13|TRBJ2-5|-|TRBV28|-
TGTGCCAGCAGTTTCCTAGTGAGGGAGACCCAGTACTTC
CASSFLVRETQYF
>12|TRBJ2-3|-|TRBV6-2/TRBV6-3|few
TGTGCCAGCGGCCAATGGACAGATACGCAGTATTTT
CASGQWTDTQYF
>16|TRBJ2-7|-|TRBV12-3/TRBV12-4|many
TGTGCCAGCAGTCCTCGCTCGACAGCCGCCGGTGGAGAGCAGTACTTC
CASSPRSTAAGGEQYF
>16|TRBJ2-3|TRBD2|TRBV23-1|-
TGCGCCAGCGGACTAGAGAGGGGAGTTAGCACAGATACGCAGTATTTT
CASGLERGVSTDTQYF
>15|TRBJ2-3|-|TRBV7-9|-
TGTGCCAGCAGTCCGGGACTGATGGAGTTAGATACGCAGTATTTT
CASSPGLMELDTQYF
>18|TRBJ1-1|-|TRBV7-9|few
TGTGCCAGCAGTCAATCGGCGGTCGGGGTATCGATGAACACTGAAGCTTTCTTT
CASSQSAVGVSMNTEAFF
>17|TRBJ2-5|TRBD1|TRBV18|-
TGTGCCAGCTCACCAAATCTGGACAGGGGCTTTCAAGAGACCCAGTACTTC
CASSPNLDRGFQETQYF
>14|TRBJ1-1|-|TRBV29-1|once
TGCAGCGTTGCGAGGATAACTCTGAACACTGAAGCTTTCTTT
CSVARITLNTEAFF
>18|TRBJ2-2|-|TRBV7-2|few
TGTGCCAGCAGCTTCAGGACCTCGACCCTTTCGAACACCGGGGAGCTGTTTTTT
CASSFRTSTLSNTGELFF
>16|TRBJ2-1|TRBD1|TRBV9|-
TGTGCCAGCAGCTATACGACAGGGGGCACCCACAATGAGCAGTTCTTC
CASSYTTGGTHNEQFF
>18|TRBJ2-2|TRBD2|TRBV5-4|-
TGTGCCAGCAGCTTTGGACTTCAACTAGCGGGAGTCACCGGGGAGCTGTTTTTT
CASSFGLQLAGVTGELFF
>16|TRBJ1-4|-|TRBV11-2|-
TGTGCCAGCAGCTCTCGGGGACGGGGGAAGAATGAAAAACTGTTTTTT
CASSSRGRGKNEKLFF
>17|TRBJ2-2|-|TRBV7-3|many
TGTGCCAGCAGCTCACTACCGGGACTCCAGAACACCGGGGAGCTGTTTTTT
CASSSLPGLQNTGELFF
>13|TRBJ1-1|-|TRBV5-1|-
TGCGCCAGCACCCCGAATTTGAACACTGAAGCTTTCTTT
CASTPNLNTEAFF
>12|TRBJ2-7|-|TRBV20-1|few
TGCAGTGCTGGGGGACAACCCTACGAGCAGTACTTC
CSAGGQPYEQYF
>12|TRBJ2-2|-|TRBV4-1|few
TGCGCCAGCAGCCAAGGCCACGGGGAGCTGTTTTTT
CASSQGHGELFF
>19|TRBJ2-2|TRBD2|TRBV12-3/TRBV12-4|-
TGTGCCAGCAGCCCCTCGGGACTAGCGGGTGCAGTTTACACCGGGGAGCTGTTTTTT
CASSPSGLAGAVYTGELFF
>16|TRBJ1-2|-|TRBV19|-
TGTGCCAGTAGTATTGGGGGTCAGGGCCGAAACTATGGCTACACCTTC
CASSIGGQGRNYGYTF
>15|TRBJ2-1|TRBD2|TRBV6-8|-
TGTGCCAGCAGTTATGTTGCGGGAGGCCGCAATGAGCAGTTCTTC
CASSYVAGGRNEQFF
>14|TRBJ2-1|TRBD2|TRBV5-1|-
TGCGCCAGCAGCTTAGCGGGAGTTGATGGTGAGCAGTTCTTC
CASSLAGVDGEQFF
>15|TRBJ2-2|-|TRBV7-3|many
TGTGCCAGCAGTCAGGGATTGCTAGCAGCCGGGGAGCTGTTTTTT
CASSQGLLAAGELFF
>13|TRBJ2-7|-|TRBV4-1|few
TGCGCCAGCAGCCAAGGGTTGGGATACGAGCAGTACTTC
CASSQGLGYEQYF
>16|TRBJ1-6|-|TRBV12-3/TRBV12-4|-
TGTGCCAGCAGTTTACAAGGGACTGCGTATAATTCACCCCTCCACTTT
CASSLQGTAYNSPLHF
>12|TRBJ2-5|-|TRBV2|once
TGTGCCAGCAGACAGGATCAAGAGACCCAGTACTTC
CASRQDQETQYF
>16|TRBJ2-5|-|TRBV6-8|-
TGTGCCAGCAGTTACTTTGGTCCGGGACTTCAAGAGACCCAGTACTTC
CASSYFGPGLQETQYF
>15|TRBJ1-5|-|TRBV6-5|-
TGTGCCAGCAGTTACTTACAGGGAAACAATCAGCCCCAGCATTTT
CASSYLQGNNQPQHF
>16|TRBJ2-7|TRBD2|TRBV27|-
TGTGCCAGCAGTAACACCGGGACTAGCGGGATTGGCGAGCAGTACTTC
CASSNTGTSGIGEQYF
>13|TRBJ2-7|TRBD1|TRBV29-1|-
TGCAGCGTTGAAAAACAGGGGGCTGGCGAGCAGTACTTC
CSVEKQGAGEQYF
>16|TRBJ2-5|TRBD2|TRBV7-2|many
TGTGCCAGCAGTGCCACTCGACTAGCGGGAGGGGAGACCCAGTACTTC
CASSATRLAGGETQYF
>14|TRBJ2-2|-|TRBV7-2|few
TGTGCCAGCAGAATACGGGGTCAAACCGGGGAGCTGTTTTTT
CASRIRGQTGELFF
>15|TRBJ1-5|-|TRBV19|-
TGTGCCAGTAGTATAGACAGGGGAGGCAATCAGCCCCAGCATTTT
CASSIDRGGNQPQHF
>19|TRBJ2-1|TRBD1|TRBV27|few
TGTGCCAGCAGTTTAATCGGGACAGGTAGCGGTTGGGGTTACAATGAGCAGTTCTTC
CASSLIGTGSGWGYNEQFF
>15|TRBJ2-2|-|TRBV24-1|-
TGTGCCACCAGTGATTTGGGGGGAAACACCGGGGAGCTGTTTTTT
CATSDLGGNTGELFF
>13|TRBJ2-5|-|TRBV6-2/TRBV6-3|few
TGTGCCAGCCGGGTGGGGATCCAAGAGACCCAGTACTTC
CASRVGIQETQYF
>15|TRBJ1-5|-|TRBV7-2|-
TGTGCCAGCAGCTTAGCCGGGGGGATCCTACAGCCCCAGCATTTT
CASSLAGGILQPQHF
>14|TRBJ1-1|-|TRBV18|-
TGTGCCAGCTCCCCTAAACAGGGTTACACTGAAGCTTTCTTT
CASSPKQGYTEAFF